One sample yielded the 5 T cell receptor beta chains listed below, sequenced in a study of early stage breast cancer tumors. The method was immunoSEQ multiplex PCR; TCRdb's version includes in-frame clones alone and lacks a portion of them. The table shows about 72,000 clones, with roughly 84% occurring only once. Material: blood. These receptors were collected from a person aged 55 to 70 with breast cancer.

A few counts support this clone. The chain couples TRBV28 to TRBJ1-5; maybe TRBD1 (5 bases). The CDR3 is 16 amino acids. The V gene's germline CDR1 is MDHEN and CDR2 SYDVKM. The V end was cut by 3 bases, the J end by 0 bases, with 12 bases between. CDR3 region: CASSFWGQSSNQPQHF. CDR3 DNA: TGTGCCAGCAGTTTTTGGGGCCAGTCTAGCAATCAGCCCCAGCATTTT.

This clone occurred a few times. V and J are TRBV6-6 and TRBJ2-4, with D perhaps matching TRBD2 (6 bases). Trimming pared 5 bases from V and 9 bases from J, leaving 14 bases between. The CDR3 has 13 amino acids. CDR1 and CDR2 (germline): MNHNY, SVGAGI (reference sequence). CDR3 bases: TGTGCCAGCAGTCAAGGGGTGGGAGGCATTCAGTACTTC. This encodes CASSQGVGGIQYF.

The V gene is TRBV11-2, the J gene TRBJ1-1, with D unclear. The CDR3 is made up of 14 amino acids. In germline, CDR1 is SGHAT, CDR2 FQNNGV. V shed 4 bases and J shed 1 base, with 10 bases lying between them. CDR3 amino acids: CASSSVRENTEAFF. As DNA, the CDR3 is TGTGCCAGCAGCTCCGTCCGTGAGAACACTGAAGCTTTCTTT.

This chain connects TRBV7-9 to TRBJ2-1, with 12 bases aligning to TRBD1. The germline V gene has CDR1 SEHNR and CDR2 FQNEAQ (reference sequence). J lost 6 bases, V lost 5 bases, and 5 bases had no gene match. The CDR3 has 15 residues. The CDR3 DNA follows: TGTGCCAGCAGCCCGGGACAGGGGGCGCGCAATGAGCAGTTCTTC. Amino acids: CASSPGQGARNEQFF.

The sample holds one count of this clone. This rearrangement joins TRBV18 to TRBJ2-1; the D gene is possibly TRBD2 (5 bases). Germline loops: CDR1 KGHSH, CDR2 LQKENI. This CDR3 has 15 amino acids. V was cut by 6 bases and J by 0 bases, with 12 bases left in between. CDR3 bases: TGTGCCAGCTCTAGGGAGCTGAGCTCCTACAATGAGCAGTTCTTC. It translates to CASSRELSSYNEQFF.